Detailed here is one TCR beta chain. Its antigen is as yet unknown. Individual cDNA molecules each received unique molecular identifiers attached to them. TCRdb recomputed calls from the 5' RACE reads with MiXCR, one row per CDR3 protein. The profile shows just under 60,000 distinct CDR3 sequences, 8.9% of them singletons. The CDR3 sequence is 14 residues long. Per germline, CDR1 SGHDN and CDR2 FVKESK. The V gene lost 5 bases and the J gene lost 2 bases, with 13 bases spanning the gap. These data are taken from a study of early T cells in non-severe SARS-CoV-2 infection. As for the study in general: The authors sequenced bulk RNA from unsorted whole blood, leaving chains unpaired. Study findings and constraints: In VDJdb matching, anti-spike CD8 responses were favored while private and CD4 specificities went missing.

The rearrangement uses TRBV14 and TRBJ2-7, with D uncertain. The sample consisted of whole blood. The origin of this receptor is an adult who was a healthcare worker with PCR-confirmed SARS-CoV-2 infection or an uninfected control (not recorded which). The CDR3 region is CASSVPGWPYEQYF. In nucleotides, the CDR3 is TGTGCCAGCAGCGTACCGGGTTGGCCCTACGAGCAGTACTTC. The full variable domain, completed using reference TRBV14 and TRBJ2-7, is EAGVTQFPSHSVIEKGQTVTLRCDPISGHDNLYWYRRVMGKEIKFLLHFVKESKQDESGMPNNRFLAERTGGTYSTLKVQPAELEDSGVYFCASSVPGWPYEQYFGPGTRLTVT.